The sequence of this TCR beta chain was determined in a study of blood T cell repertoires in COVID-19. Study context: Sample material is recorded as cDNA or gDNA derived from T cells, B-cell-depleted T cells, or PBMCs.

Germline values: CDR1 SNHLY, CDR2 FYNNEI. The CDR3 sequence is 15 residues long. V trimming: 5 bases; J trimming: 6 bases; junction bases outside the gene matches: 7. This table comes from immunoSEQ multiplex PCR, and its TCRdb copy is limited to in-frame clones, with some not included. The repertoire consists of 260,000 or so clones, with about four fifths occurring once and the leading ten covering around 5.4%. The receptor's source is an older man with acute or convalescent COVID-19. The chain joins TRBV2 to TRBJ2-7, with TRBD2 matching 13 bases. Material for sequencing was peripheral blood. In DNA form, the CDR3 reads TGTGCCAGCAGTCGTACTAGCGGGAGGGCTGGCGAGCAGTACTTC. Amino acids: CASSRTSGRAGEQYF.